These T cell receptor beta chains were read from a single sample in a study of T-cell reconstitution after alpha-beta-depleted transplantation in children. TCRdb re-called the PCR reads through MiXCR, storing one row per CDR3 protein. The sample holds 90,000 to 130,000 distinct CDR3 sequences, under 13% seen once. Sample: PBMCs, taken before TCRalphabeta/CD19-depleted stem cell transplant. These receptors were obtained from a boy aged 2 to 9 with acute lymphoblastic leukemia, due to receive a stem cell transplant. Each CDR3 is given with its conserved first and last residue. The order of the fields is V gene, D gene, J gene, clone size, CDR3 protein, CDR3 DNA. D genes are given only for firm matches. The listing skips clone size in some rows; elsewhere it reads once, few, many or a size class.

>TRBV7-8|TRBD2|TRBJ2-7|many
CASSLAGGTSIYEQYF
TGTGCCAGCAGCTTAGCGGGTGGGACTAGTATCTACGAGCAGTACTTC
>TRBV30|NA|TRBJ2-3|NA
CAWRVADTQYF
TGTGCCTGGAGAGTGGCTGATACGCAGTATTTT
>TRBV6-1|NA|TRBJ2-4|many
CASRPGWAKNIQYF
TGTGCCAGCAGACCCGGGTGGGCCAAAAACATTCAGTACTTC
>TRBV18|NA|TRBJ2-3|few
CASSPAMGTSTDTQYF
TGTGCCAGCTCACCAGCAATGGGGACTAGCACAGATACGCAGTATTTT
>TRBV6-5|TRBD2|TRBJ2-7|many
CASSYSTSGYYEQYF
TGTGCCAGCAGTTACTCGACTAGCGGGTACTACGAGCAGTACTTC
>TRBV6-1|TRBD2|TRBJ2-1|few
CASSLAGGLPRSYNEQFF
TGTGCCAGCAGTCTAGCGGGAGGTCTTCCTCGCTCCTACAATGAGCAGTTCTTC
>TRBV4-1|TRBD2|TRBJ2-1|NA
CASSQSHLGTSGKIEQFF
TGCGCCAGCAGCCAAAGCCACCTGGGGACTAGCGGGAAGATTGAGCAGTTCTTC
>TRBV3-1|TRBD1|TRBJ2-3|many
CASSLGAPGTGSTDTQYF
TGTGCCAGCAGCCTTGGAGCCCCCGGGACAGGGAGCACAGATACGCAGTATTTT
>TRBV20-1|NA|TRBJ2-7|NA
CSATVSNYEQYF
TGCAGTGCTACTGTGTCTAACTACGAGCAGTACTTC
>TRBV5-1|NA|TRBJ2-7|many
CASSPELGGISYEQYF
TGCGCCAGCAGCCCGGAACTGGGGGGCATCTCCTACGAGCAGTACTTC
>TRBV20-1|NA|TRBJ2-7|many
CSALDRGSNSGSYEQYF
TGCAGTGCCCTGGACAGGGGGTCGAATAGCGGGAGCTACGAGCAGTACTTC
>TRBV27|NA|TRBJ1-1|NA
CASSLGGREAFF
TGTGCCAGCAGTTTAGGAGGCCGTGAAGCTTTCTTT
>TRBV18|NA|TRBJ2-7|NA
CASSSEDSYEQYF
TGTGCCAGCTCATCGGAAGACTCCTACGAGCAGTACTTC
>TRBV28|NA|TRBJ1-2|NA
CASDPGGNYGYTF
TGTGCCAGCGACCCGGGGGGTAACTATGGCTACACCTTC
>TRBV30|NA|TRBJ2-5|NA
CAWGPQETQYF
TGTGCCTGGGGACCCCAAGAGACCCAGTACTTC
>TRBV10-2|TRBD2|TRBJ2-3|few
CASRNRWTGGLAGVLDTQYF
TGCGCCAGCAGGAACAGGTGGACGGGGGGACTAGCGGGAGTGTTAGATACGCAGTATTTT
>TRBV18|TRBD1|TRBJ1-1|few
CASSLGQVPNTEAFF
TGTGCCAGCTCACTAGGACAGGTTCCGAACACTGAAGCTTTCTTT
>TRBV6-5|NA|TRBJ1-6|NA
CASSYTQNSPLHF
TGTGCCAGCAGTTACACGCAGAATTCACCCCTCCACTTT